This T cell receptor (beta chain) was captured in a study of patients and donors after allogeneic stem cell transplantation. This clonotype was picked up a small number of times. The CDR3 is 14 amino acids. V lost 0 bases, J lost 5 bases, and 10 bases lay in between. Per the germline V gene, CDR1 is PRHDT and CDR2 is FYEKMQ (reference sequence). Using its own MiXCR run on the RT-PCR reads, TCRdb lists one record per CDR3 protein. The sample lists hundreds of thousands of distinct CDR3 sequences; around 16% were seen once. The sequence was collected from a human donor who was either an allogeneic HSCT recipient or a stem cell or donor lymphocyte infusion donor (not recorded which). It is not recorded whose cells these are; they may come from a transplant donor. The chain is built from TRBV13 and TRBJ1-2, with D possibly being TRBD1 (5 bases). The sample was blood, either unsorted or a sorted T cell fraction (not recorded which). CDR3 loop: CASSLGTVMYGYTF. In DNA, the CDR3 is TGTGCCAGCAGCTTAGGGACAGTTATGTATGGCTACACCTTC.